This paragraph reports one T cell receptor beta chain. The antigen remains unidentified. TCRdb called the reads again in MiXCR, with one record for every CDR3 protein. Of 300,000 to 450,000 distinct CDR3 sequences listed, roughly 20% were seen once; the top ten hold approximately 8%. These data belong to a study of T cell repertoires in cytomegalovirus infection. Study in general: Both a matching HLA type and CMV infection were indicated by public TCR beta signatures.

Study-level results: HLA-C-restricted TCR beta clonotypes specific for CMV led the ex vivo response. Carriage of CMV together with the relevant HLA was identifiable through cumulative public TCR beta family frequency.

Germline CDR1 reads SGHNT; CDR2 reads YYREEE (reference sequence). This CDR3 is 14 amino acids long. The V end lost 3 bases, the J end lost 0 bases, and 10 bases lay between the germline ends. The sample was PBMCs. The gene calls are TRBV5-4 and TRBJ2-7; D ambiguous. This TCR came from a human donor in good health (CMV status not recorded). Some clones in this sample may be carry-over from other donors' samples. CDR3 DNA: TGTGCCAGCAGCTCCTTCACGGTCTCCTACGAGCAGTACTTC. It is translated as CASSSFTVSYEQYF.